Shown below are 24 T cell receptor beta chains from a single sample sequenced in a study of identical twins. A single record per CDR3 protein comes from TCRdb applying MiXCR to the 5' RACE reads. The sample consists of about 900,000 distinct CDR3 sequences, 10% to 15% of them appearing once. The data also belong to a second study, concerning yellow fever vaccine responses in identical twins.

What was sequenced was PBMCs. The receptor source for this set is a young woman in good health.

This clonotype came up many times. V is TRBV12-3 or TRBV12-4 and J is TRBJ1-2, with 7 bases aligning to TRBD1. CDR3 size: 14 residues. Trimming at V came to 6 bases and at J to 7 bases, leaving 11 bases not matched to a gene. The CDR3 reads CASSRGQDTGGYTF. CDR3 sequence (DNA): TGTGCCAGCAGCCGAGGACAGGACACAGGTGGCTACACCTTC.

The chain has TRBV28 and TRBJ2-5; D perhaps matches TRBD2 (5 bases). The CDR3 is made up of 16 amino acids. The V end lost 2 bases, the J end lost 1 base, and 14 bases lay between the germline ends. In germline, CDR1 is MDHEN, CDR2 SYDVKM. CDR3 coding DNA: TGTGCCAGCAGTTTACCTGAGAGGGCATCCCAAGAGACCCAGTACTTC. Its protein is CASSLPERASQETQYF. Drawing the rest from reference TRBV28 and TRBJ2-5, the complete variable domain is DVKVTQSSRYLVKRTGEKVFLECVQDMDHENMFWYRQDPGLGLRLIYFSYDVKMKEKGDIPEGYSVSREKKERFSLILESASTNQTSMYLCASSLPERASQETQYFGPGTRLLVL.

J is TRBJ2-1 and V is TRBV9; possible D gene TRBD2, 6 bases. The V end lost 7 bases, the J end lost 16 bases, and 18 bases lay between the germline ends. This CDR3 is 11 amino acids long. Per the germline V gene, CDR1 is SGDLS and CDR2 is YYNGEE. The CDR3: CASGGGMSRFF. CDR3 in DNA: TGTGCCAGCGGTGGCGGGATGTCGCGTTTCTTC.

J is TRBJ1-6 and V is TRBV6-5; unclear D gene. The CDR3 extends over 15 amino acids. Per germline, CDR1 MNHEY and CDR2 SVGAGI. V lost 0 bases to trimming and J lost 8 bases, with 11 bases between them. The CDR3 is CASSYSWSWDSPLHF. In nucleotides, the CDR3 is TGTGCCAGCAGTTACTCATGGAGTTGGGATTCACCCCTCCACTTT.

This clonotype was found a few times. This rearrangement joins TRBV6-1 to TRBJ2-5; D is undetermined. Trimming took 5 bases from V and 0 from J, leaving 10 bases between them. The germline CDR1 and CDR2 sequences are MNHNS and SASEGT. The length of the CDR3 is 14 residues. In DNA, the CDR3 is TGTGCCAGCAGTCGCAGCCTGAACCAAGAGACCCAGTACTTC. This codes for CASSRSLNQETQYF.

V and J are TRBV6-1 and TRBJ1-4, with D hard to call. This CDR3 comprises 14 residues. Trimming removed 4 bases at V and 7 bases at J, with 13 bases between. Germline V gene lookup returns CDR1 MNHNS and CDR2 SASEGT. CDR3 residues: CASSVQALLEKLFF. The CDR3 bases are TGTGCCAGCAGTGTTCAGGCTTTACTTGAAAAACTGTTTTTT.

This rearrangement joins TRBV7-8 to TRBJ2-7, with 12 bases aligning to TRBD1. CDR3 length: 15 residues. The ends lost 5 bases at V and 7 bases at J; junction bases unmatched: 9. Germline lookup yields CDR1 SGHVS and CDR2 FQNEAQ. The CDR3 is CASSTPGQGAREQYF. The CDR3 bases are TGTGCCAGCAGCACCCCGGGACAGGGGGCGCGTGAGCAGTACTTC.

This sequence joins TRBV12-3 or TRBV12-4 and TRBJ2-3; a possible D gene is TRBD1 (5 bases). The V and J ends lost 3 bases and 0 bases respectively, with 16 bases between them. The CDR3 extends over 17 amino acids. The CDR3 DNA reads TGTGCCAGCAGTTTCAATACGCGAGACAGTAGCACAGATACGCAGTATTTT. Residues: CASSFNTRDSSTDTQYF.

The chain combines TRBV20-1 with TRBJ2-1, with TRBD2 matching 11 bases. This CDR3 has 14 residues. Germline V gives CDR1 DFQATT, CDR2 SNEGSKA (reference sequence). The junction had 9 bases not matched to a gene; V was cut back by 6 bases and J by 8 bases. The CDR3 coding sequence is TGCAGTGCCCCGGGACTAGCGGCGGTCGATGAGCAGTTCTTC. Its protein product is CSAPGLAAVDEQFF.

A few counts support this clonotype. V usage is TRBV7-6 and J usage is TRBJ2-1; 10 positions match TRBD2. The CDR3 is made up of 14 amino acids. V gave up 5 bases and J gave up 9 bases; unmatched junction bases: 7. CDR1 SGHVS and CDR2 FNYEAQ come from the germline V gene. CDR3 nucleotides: TGTGCCAGCAGCCTGACTAGCGGGCGGGGTGAGCAGTTCTTC. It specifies CASSLTSGRGEQFF.

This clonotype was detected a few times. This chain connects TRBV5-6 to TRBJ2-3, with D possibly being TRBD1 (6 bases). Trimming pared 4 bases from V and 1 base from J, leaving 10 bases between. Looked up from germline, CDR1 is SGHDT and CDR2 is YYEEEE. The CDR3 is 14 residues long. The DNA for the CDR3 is TGTGCCAGCAGCAAAGACAGGCGCACAGATACGCAGTATTTT. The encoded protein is CASSKDRRTDTQYF.

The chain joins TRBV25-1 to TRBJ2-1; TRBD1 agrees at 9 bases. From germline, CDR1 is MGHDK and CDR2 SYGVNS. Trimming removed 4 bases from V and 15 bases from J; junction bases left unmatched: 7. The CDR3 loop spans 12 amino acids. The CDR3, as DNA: TGTGCCAGCAGTGCTACTTGGGGACAGGGGTTCTTC. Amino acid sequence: CASSATWGQGFF.

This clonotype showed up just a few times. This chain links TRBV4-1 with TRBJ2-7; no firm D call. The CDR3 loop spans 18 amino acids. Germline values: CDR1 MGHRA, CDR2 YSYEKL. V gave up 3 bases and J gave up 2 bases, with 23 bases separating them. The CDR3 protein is CASSHVLGRFSKPYEQYF. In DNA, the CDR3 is TGCGCCAGCAGCCATGTTCTAGGGCGTTTTTCCAAACCCTACGAGCAGTACTTC.

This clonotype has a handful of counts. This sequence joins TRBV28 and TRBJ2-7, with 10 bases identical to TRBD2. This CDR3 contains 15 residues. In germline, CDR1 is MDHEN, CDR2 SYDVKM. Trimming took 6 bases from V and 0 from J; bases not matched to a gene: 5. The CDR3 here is CASSTSGRASYEQYF. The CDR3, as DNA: TGTGCCAGCAGCACGAGCGGGAGGGCCTCCTACGAGCAGTACTTC.

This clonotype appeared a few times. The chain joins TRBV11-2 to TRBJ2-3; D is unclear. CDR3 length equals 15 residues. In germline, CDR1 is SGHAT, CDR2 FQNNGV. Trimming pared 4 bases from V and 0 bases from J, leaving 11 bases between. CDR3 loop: CASSYTDRSTDTQYF. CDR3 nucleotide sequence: TGTGCCAGCAGCTACACCGACCGAAGCACAGATACGCAGTATTTT. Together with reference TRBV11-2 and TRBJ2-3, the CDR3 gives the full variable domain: EAGVAQSPRYKIIEKRQSVAFWCNPISGHATLYWYQQILGQGPKLLIQFQNNGVVDDSQLPKDRFSAERLKGVDSTLKIQPAKLEDSAVYLCASSYTDRSTDTQYFGPGTRLTVL.

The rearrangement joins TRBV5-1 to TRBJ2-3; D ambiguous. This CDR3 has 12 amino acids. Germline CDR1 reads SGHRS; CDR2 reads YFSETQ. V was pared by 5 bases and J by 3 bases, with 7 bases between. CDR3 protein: CASREPTDTQYF. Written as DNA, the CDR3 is TGCGCCAGCAGAGAACCGACAGATACGCAGTATTTT.

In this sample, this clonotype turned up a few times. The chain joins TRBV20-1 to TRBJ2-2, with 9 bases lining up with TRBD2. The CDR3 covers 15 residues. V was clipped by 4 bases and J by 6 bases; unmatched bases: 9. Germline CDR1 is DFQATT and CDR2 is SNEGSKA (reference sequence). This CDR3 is CSATSGGIKAGELFF. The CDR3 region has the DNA TGCAGTGCTACAAGCGGGGGGATTAAAGCCGGGGAGCTGTTTTTT.

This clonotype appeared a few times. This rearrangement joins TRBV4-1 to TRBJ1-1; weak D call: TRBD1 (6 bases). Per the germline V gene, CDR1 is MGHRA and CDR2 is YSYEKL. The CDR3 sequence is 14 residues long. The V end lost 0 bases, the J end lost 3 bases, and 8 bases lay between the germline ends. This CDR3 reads CASSQDRQDTEAFF. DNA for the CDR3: TGCGCCAGCAGCCAAGATAGACAGGACACTGAAGCTTTCTTT.

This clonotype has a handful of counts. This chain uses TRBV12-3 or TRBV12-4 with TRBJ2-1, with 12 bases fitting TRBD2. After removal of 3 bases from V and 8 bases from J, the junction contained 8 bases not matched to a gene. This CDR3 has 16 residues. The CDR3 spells CASSFGLAGGEDEQFF. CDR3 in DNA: TGTGCCAGCAGTTTCGGGCTAGCGGGAGGGGAGGATGAGCAGTTCTTC.

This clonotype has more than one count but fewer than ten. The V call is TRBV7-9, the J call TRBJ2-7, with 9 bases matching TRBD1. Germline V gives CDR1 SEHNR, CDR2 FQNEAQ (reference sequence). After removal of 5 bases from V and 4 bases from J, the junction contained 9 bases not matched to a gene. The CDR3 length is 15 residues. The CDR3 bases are TGTGCCAGCAGCCCCTCGGGGACAGGGAAGTACGAGCAGTACGTC. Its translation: CASSPSGTGKYEQYV.

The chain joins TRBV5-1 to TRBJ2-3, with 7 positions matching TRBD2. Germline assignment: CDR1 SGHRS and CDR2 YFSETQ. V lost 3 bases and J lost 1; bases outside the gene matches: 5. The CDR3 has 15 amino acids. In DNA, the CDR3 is TGCGCCAGCAGCTCCGGGACTACCCGCACAGATACGCAGTATTTT. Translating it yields CASSSGTTRTDTQYF.

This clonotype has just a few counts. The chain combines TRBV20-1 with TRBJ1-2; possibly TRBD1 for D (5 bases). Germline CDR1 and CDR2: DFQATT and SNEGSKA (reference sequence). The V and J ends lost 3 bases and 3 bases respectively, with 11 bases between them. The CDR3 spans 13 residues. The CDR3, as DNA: TGCAGTGCTAGGCAGGGAGAAGACTATGGCTACACCTTC. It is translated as CSARQGEDYGYTF.

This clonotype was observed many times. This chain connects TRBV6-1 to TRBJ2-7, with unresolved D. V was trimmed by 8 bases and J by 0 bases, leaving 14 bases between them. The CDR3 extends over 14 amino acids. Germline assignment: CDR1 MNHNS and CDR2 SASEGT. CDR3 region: CASSLGRSSYEQYF. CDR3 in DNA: TGTGCCAGCTCCCTTGGACGGAGCTCCTACGAGCAGTACTTC.

The CDR3 nucleotides are TGCAGTGCTTCCGGGACAGGGGCCAACACTGAAGCTTTCTTT. Amino acid sequence: CSASGTGANTEAFF. This chain links TRBV20-1 with TRBJ1-1; 10 bases line up with TRBD1. With 5 bases clipped from V and 2 bases from J, the junction kept 5 bases outside the gene matches. The CDR3 spans 14 residues. Germline CDR1 DFQATT, CDR2 SNEGSKA (reference sequence).